The TCR beta chain under discussion was sequenced for a study of early T cells in non-severe SARS-CoV-2 infection. The CDR3 sequence is 14 residues long. Per the germline V gene, CDR1 is LNHNV and CDR2 is YYDKDF (reference sequence). The V and J ends lost 7 bases and 9 bases, in that order; junction bases with no gene match: 6. Unique molecular identifiers were added to individual cDNA molecules. TCRdb reanalysed the 5' RACE reads using MiXCR and keeps one entry per CDR3 protein. The sample carries about 100,000 distinct CDR3 sequences, around 14% recorded once. The sequence derives from an adult who was a healthcare worker with PCR-confirmed SARS-CoV-2 infection or an uninfected control (not recorded which). Sequenced: whole blood. V gene TRBV15 combines with J gene TRBJ2-1, with TRBD2 identical over 13 bases. The CDR3 is CATTGTSGMGEQFF. CDR3 sequence (DNA): TGTGCCACCACCGGGACTAGCGGGATGGGTGAGCAGTTCTTC.